What follows are 27 T cell receptor beta chains derived from one specimen sequenced in a study of cytomegalovirus exposure and HLA in healthy donors. The data were produced by immunoSEQ multiplex PCR, yet TCRdb's version contains in-frame clones alone and is incomplete. The table lists over 200,000 clones, roughly 85% of them singletons. The sample was PBMCs. All receptors derive from a woman between 18 and 29 years old in good health and CMV-seronegative.

The CDR3 DNA reads as TGTGCAAGTGGAGTGTCTGTAGGGCTGGGCAACACTGAAGCTTTCTTT. Encoded protein: CASGVSVGLGNTEAFF. The chain links TRBV19 to TRBJ1-1; D not certain. The CDR3 sequence is 16 residues long. Germline-derived CDR1 and CDR2 are LNHDA and SQIVND (reference sequence). The full variable domain, rest sourced from reference TRBV19 and TRBJ1-1, is DGGITQSPKYLFRKEGQNVTLSCEQNLNHDAMYWYRQDPGQGLRLIYYSQIVNDFQKGDIAEGYSVSREKKESFPLTVTSAQKNPTAFYLCASGVSVGLGNTEAFFGQGTRLTVV.

V and J are TRBV15 and TRBJ1-5; D is ambiguous. Trimming pared 0 bases from V and 1 base from J, leaving 10 bases between. This CDR3 is 16 amino acids long. Germline CDR1 reads LNHNV; CDR2 reads YYDKDF (reference sequence). In nucleotides, the CDR3 is TGTGCCACCAGCAGAGAACGGATGGGGAGCAATCAGCCCCAGCATTTT. Amino acid sequence: CATSRERMGSNQPQHF.

Points on this clone: Compared with germline, one end of the junction differs, possibly owing to a read error. Other DNA variants within this sample encode the same CDR3. The chain carries TRBV28 and TRBJ1-2; no firm D call. Per the germline V gene, CDR1 is MDHEN and CDR2 is SYDVKM. This CDR3 spans 14 amino acids. The CDR3 sequence is CASTALRVSYGYTF. For the CDR3, the DNA is TGCGCCAGCACGGCCCTGAGGGTATCGTATGGCTACACCTTC.

The CDR3 DNA is TGCGCCAGCAGCTTGGAAGCGGACACAGATACGCAGTATTTT. Residues: CASSLEADTDTQYF. The chain is built from TRBV5-1 and TRBJ2-3, with D tentatively TRBD2 (5 bases). V was pared by 0 bases and J by 2 bases, with 7 bases between. The CDR3 runs 14 residues. Germline V gene data show CDR1 as SGHRS and CDR2 as YFSETQ.

The CDR3 DNA reads TGTGCCAGCTACGACAGGGTCCAGCCCCAGCATTTT. This sequence encodes CASYDRVQPQHF. The chain combines TRBV28 with TRBJ1-5; TRBD1 agrees at 7 bases. The V segment lost 8 bases and the J segment 7 bases; nucleotides outside the gene matches: 5. The germline V gene encodes CDR1 MDHEN and CDR2 SYDVKM. CDR3 length: 12 amino acids.

The J gene is TRBJ2-7, the V gene TRBV6-1; 8 bases are a match to TRBD1. The CDR3 contains 14 residues. V shed 4 bases, J shed 4 bases, and the junction held 6 bases outside the gene matches. Germline values: CDR1 MNHNS, CDR2 SASEGT. The CDR3 reads CASSVSGGLYEQYF. The CDR3 nucleotides read TGTGCCAGCAGTGTTTCAGGGGGCCTGTACGAGCAGTACTTC.

This clone was counted a few times. The gene calls are TRBV29-1 and TRBJ1-4; 7 bases match TRBD1. The V segment lost 3 bases and the J segment 7 bases; nucleotides outside the gene matches: 5. Per the germline V gene, CDR1 is SQVTM and CDR2 is ANQGSEA. CDR3 length equals 13 residues. This chain's CDR3 is CSVERAGGEKLFF. DNA for the CDR3: TGCAGCGTTGAGCGAGCAGGGGGTGAAAAACTGTTTTTT. The full variable domain, in which reference TRBV29-1 and TRBJ1-4 provide the parts outside the CDR3, is SAVISQKPSRDICQRGTSLTIQCQVDSQVTMMFWYRQQPGQSLTLIATANQGSEATYESGFVIDKFPISRPNLTFSTLTVSNMSPEDSSIYLCSVERAGGEKLFFGSGTQLSVL.

The chain joins TRBV7-2 to TRBJ2-5; 8 positions match TRBD2. Losses at the gene ends were 5 bases for V and 1 base for J; bases not matched to a gene: 6. Germline loops: CDR1 SGHTA, CDR2 FQGNSA. The CDR3 loop spans 15 amino acids. The DNA of the CDR3 is TGTGCCAGCAGCCCACGGGGGGGACCCCAAGAGACCCAGTACTTC. This translates into CASSPRGGPQETQYF. The full variable domain, with the rest looked up from reference TRBV7-2 and TRBJ2-5, is GAGVSQSPSNKVTEKGKDVELRCDPISGHTALYWYRQSLGQGLEFLIYFQGNSAPDKSGLPSDRFSAERTGGSVSTLTIQRTQQEDSAVYLCASSPRGGPQETQYFGPGTRLLVL.

This CDR3 is CASSSRAGVADTQYF. CDR3 DNA: TGTGCCAGCAGTTCTAGAGCGGGGGTCGCAGATACGCAGTATTTT. This chain uses TRBV2 with TRBJ2-3; 8 bases agree with TRBD2. The V and J ends lost 5 bases and 4 bases, in that order; junction bases with no gene match: 8. The CDR3 is made up of 15 amino acids. In germline, CDR1 is SNHLY, CDR2 FYNNEI.

J is TRBJ2-2 and V is TRBV5-6, with D possibly being TRBD2 (6 bases). This CDR3 comprises 14 residues. The V gene lost 3 bases and the J gene lost 1 base, with 7 bases spanning the gap. In germline, CDR1 is SGHDT, CDR2 YYEEEE. DNA for the CDR3: TGTGCCAGCAGCTCGGGACTGAACACCGGGGAGCTGTTTTTT. Its translation: CASSSGLNTGELFF.

This rearrangement joins TRBV4-1 to TRBJ2-3; D remains unclear. Germline CDR1 and CDR2: MGHRA and YSYEKL. The CDR3 consists of 13 residues. V lost 3 bases and J lost 4, with 8 bases in between. CDR3 DNA sequence: TGCGCCAGCAGCCACCTTGGAGCAGATACGCAGTATTTT. This encodes CASSHLGADTQYF.

This chain uses TRBV4-1 with TRBJ2-1; 10 bases map to TRBD1. Germline V gives CDR1 MGHRA, CDR2 YSYEKL. V was clipped by 6 bases and J by 8 bases; unmatched bases: 10. The CDR3 sequence is 15 residues long. In DNA form, the CDR3 reads TGCGCCAGCAGGCGGACAGGGGGAAAGATCGATGAGCAGTTCTTC. This translates into CASRRTGGKIDEQFF.

The chain employs TRBV6-1 and TRBJ2-7, with a tentative D call TRBD2 (6 bases). Per germline, CDR1 MNHNS and CDR2 SASEGT. The CDR3 contains 18 residues. V lost 2 bases to trimming and J lost 6 bases, with 26 bases between them. Here the CDR3 reads CASSEFGRAGMLDPEQYF. CDR3 DNA sequence: TGTGCCAGCAGTGAATTCGGGAGAGCTGGTATGTTGGATCCCGAGCAGTACTTC.

This clone is a singleton in its sample. The chain employs TRBV19 and TRBJ1-1; D remains ambiguous. This CDR3 contains 11 residues. V was clipped by 6 bases and J by 11 bases, with 13 bases between them. CDR1 and CDR2 from the germline V gene are LNHDA and SQIVND (reference sequence). CDR3 region: CASRRVGNAFF. CDR3 DNA: TGTGCCAGTAGACGGGTGGGGAATGCTTTCTTT.

The rearrangement joins TRBV27 to TRBJ2-3; a possible D gene is TRBD2 (6 bases). V was clipped by 5 bases and J by 6 bases, with 18 bases between them. The CDR3 has 15 amino acids. Germline V gene data show CDR1 as MNHEY and CDR2 as SMNVEV (reference sequence). This CDR3 reads CASSPPSGEWDTQYF. The CDR3 nucleotides are TGTGCCAGCAGTCCCCCTTCGGGGGAGTGGGATACGCAGTATTTT.

This clone was observed a single time. The chain uses TRBV4-2 and TRBJ2-7; D possibly corresponds to TRBD2 (6 bases). Trimming stripped 3 bases from V and 3 bases from J, with 12 bases between. Germline values: CDR1 LGHNA, CDR2 YNFKEQ. The CDR3 is made up of 14 amino acids. The CDR3, as DNA: TGTGCCAGCAGCCAGAGGACGGGGGTCTACGAGCAGTACTTC. It translates to CASSQRTGVYEQYF.

The chain employs TRBV14 and TRBJ2-1, with D uncertain. Per germline, CDR1 SGHDN and CDR2 FVKESK. The V and J ends lost 2 bases and 9 bases respectively, with 11 bases between them. CDR3 length: 13 residues. CDR3 DNA: TGTGCCAGCAGCCAAAGGGTGAGAAGTGAGCAGTTCTTC. It specifies CASSQRVRSEQFF.

The chain couples TRBV5-1 to TRBJ1-5; tentative D call: TRBD1 (5 bases). The CDR3 covers 13 residues. The V and J ends lost 0 bases and 15 bases respectively, with 16 bases between them. Germline V gives CDR1 SGHRS, CDR2 YFSETQ. The CDR3 spells CASSLGVGAGWHF. CDR3 coding DNA: TGCGCCAGCAGCTTGGGGGTCGGGGCAGGGTGGCATTTT.

For the CDR3, the DNA is TGTGCCAGCAGTTTATACCAGGGGGAAAACAATGAGCAGTTCTTC. Its translation: CASSLYQGENNEQFF. This chain joins TRBV27 and TRBJ2-1; 7 nucleotides align to TRBD1. With V trimmed by 1 base and J by 5 bases, 5 bases remained unmatched. The length of the CDR3 is 15 residues. Germline assignment: CDR1 MNHEY and CDR2 SMNVEV (reference sequence).

This clone was seen a few times. The chain employs TRBV10-1 and TRBJ2-7; possibly TRBD2 for D (6 bases). The CDR3 loop spans 14 amino acids. Trimming left V 0 bases short and J 1 base short, with 7 bases between. The germline V gene encodes CDR1 WNHNN and CDR2 SYGVQD (reference sequence). The CDR3 nucleotides are TGCGCCAGCAGTGAGTCCCGGGGGTCCTACGAGCAGTACTTC. Translated: CASSESRGSYEQYF.

This chain links TRBV4-1 with TRBJ1-2; D is unresolved. The CDR3 runs to 14 residues. CDR1 is MGHRA and CDR2 is YSYEKL in the germline V gene. V dropped 1 base and J dropped 7 bases, with 13 bases sitting between them. The CDR3 protein is CASSQGPQPSGYTF. As DNA, the CDR3 is TGCGCCAGCAGCCAAGGGCCCCAACCCAGTGGCTACACCTTC.

CDR3 loop: CASSWYIAGGDTGELFF. The CDR3 nucleotides are TGCGCCAGCAGCTGGTACATAGCGGGAGGCGACACCGGGGAGCTGTTTTTT. This chain connects TRBV5-1 to TRBJ2-2; the match to TRBD2 covers 10 bases. CDR3 length: 17 residues. Germline V gene lookup returns CDR1 SGHRS and CDR2 YFSETQ. V shed 3 bases and J 3 bases; nucleotides not matched to a gene: 8.

The chain recombines TRBV7-8 with TRBJ1-4, with D maybe TRBD1 (5 bases). Between the trimmed V and J ends, which lost 5 bases and 3 bases, there was a span of 13 bases. The CDR3 is 15 residues long. Germline CDR1 reads SGHVS; CDR2 reads FQNEAQ. CDR3 in amino acids: CASSIRTPANEKLFF. CDR3 DNA sequence: TGTGCCAGCAGCATCAGGACACCAGCTAATGAAAAACTGTTTTTT.

J is TRBJ1-1 and V is TRBV28; perhaps TRBD1 as D (5 bases). CDR1 is MDHEN, CDR2 SYDVKM, per germline. V lost 7 bases to trimming and J lost 8 bases, with 14 bases between them. The CDR3 length is 12 residues. The CDR3 DNA is TGTGCCAGCACCCGGGGGAGGGAGGAAGCTTTCTTT. Amino acid sequence: CASTRGREEAFF.

The chain recombines TRBV7-9 with TRBJ2-2, with 7 nucleotides matching TRBD1. V lost 5 bases and J lost 4; bases outside the gene matches: 7. Germline values: CDR1 SEHNR, CDR2 FQNEAQ (reference sequence). The CDR3 runs to 15 residues. Here the CDR3 DNA reads TGTGCCAGCAGCCTGAAGACAGGGAGCACCGGGGAGCTGTTTTTT. This translates into CASSLKTGSTGELFF.

The rearrangement joins TRBV7-3 to TRBJ2-1; TRBD2 matches 8 bases. This CDR3 region has 16 residues. Germline V gives CDR1 SGHTA, CDR2 FQGTGA. J lost 9 bases, V lost 1 base, and 11 bases had no gene match. CDR3 sequence reads: CASSLMALRGDIEQFF. CDR3 nucleotides: TGTGCCAGCAGCTTAATGGCGTTGCGGGGGGATATTGAGCAGTTCTTC.

This clone has only a few counts. This chain joins TRBV2 and TRBJ2-7; tentatively, D is TRBD2 (6 bases). Germline loops: CDR1 SNHLY, CDR2 FYNNEI. The CDR3 has 14 residues. Deletions cut 2 bases from V and 4 bases from J, with 12 bases between. CDR3 in amino acids: CASSEQGAGYEQYF. In DNA form, the CDR3 reads TGTGCCAGCAGTGAACAGGGCGCGGGGTACGAGCAGTACTTC.